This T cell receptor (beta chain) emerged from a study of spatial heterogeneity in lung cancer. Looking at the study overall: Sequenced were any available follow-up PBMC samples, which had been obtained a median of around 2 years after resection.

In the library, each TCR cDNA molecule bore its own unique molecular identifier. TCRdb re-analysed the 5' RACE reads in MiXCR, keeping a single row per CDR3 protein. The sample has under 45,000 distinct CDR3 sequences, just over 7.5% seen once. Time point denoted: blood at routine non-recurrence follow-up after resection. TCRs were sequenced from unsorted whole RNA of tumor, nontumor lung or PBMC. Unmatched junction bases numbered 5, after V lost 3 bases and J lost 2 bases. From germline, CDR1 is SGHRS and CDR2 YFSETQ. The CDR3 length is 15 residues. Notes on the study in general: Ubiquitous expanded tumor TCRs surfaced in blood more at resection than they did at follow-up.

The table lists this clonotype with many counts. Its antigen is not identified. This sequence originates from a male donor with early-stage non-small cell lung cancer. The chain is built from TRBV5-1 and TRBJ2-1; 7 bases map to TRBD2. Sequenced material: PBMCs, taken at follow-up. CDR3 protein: CASSSPSGPYNEQFF. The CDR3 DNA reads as TGCGCCAGCAGCTCACCTAGCGGACCCTACAATGAGCAGTTCTTC.